These 5 T cell receptor beta chains were sequenced from one sample in a study of shared clonotypes between healthy human individuals. Assay used: immunoSEQ multiplex PCR; TCRdb lists only in-frame clones, some missing. Among some 2 million clones listed, about 95% were seen once. Naive CD8 cells lacked CD45RO, underwent positive selection for CCR7 and left out terminally differentiated effector memory CD45RA+ cells. The specimen sequenced was naive CD8+ T cells sorted from blood. These receptors were collected from a young man in good health.

As for this clone: Other DNA sequences within the sample encode an identical CDR3. The rearrangement links TRBV9 to TRBJ2-1; 12 bases are a match to TRBD2. The V gene's germline CDR1 is SGDLS and CDR2 YYNGEE. J gave up 7 bases and V 4 bases, and 3 bases lay outside the gene matches. CDR3 length: 14 residues. CDR3 in DNA: TGTGCCAGCAGCTTCGGACTAGCGGGAAATGAGCAGTTCTTC. Amino acid sequence: CASSFGLAGNEQFF.

J is TRBJ1-5 and V is TRBV2, with a weak D call TRBD1 (5 bases). The ends were cut back, 3 bases at V and 1 base at J, with 13 bases in the middle. The CDR3 has 16 amino acids. The germline CDR1 and CDR2 sequences are SNHLY and FYNNEI. CDR3 residues: CASSERGSLSNQPQHF. The CDR3 region has the DNA TGTGCCAGCAGTGAGCGGGGCAGTTTAAGCAATCAGCCCCAGCATTTT.

This clone was found once. The chain recombines TRBV28 with TRBJ1-5; possible D gene TRBD1, 6 bases. The CDR3 totals 14 residues. Germline CDR1 reads MDHEN; CDR2 reads SYDVKM. V was shortened by 6 bases and J by 0 bases, with 9 bases between the two germline ends. CDR3 sequence: CASRRGNSNQPQHF. CDR3 nucleotide sequence: TGTGCCAGCAGGAGGGGGAATAGCAATCAGCCCCAGCATTTT. The whole variable domain, filled in from reference TRBV28 and TRBJ1-5, reads DVKVTQSSRYLVKRTGEKVFLECVQDMDHENMFWYRQDPGLGLRLIYFSYDVKMKEKGDIPEGYSVSREKKERFSLILESASTNQTSMYLCASRRGNSNQPQHFGDGTRLSIL.

This sequence joins TRBV21-1 and TRBJ2-7; TRBD2 is the table's D call and was not checked against the DNA. TRBV21-1 corresponds to a pseudogene. The CDR3 extends over 15 amino acids. The CDR3 reads CASSKGVAGYYEQYF. The CDR3 bases are TGTGCCAGCAGCAAAGGGGTAGCGGGATACTACGAGCAGTACTTC.

This clone was counted a few times. The J gene is TRBJ1-2, the V gene TRBV7-6, with D tentatively TRBD1 (6 bases). V was cut by 1 base and J by 5 bases, with 14 bases left in between. This CDR3 has 15 residues. CDR1 and CDR2 from the germline V gene are SGHVS and FNYEAQ. CDR3 residues: CASSLEAGTLYGYTF. DNA for the CDR3: TGTGCCAGCAGCTTAGAAGCCGGGACACTGTATGGCTACACCTTC.